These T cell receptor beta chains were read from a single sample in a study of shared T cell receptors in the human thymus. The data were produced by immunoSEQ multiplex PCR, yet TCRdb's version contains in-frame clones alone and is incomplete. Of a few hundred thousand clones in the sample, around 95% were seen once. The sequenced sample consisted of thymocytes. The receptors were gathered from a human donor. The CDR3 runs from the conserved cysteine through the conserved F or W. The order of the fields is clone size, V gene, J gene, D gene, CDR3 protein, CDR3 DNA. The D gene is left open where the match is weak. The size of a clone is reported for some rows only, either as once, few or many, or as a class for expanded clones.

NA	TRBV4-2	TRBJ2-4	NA	CASSHAHRAKGTEVVAGENIQYF	TGTGCCAGCAGCCACGCTCATAGGGCGAAGGGTACGGAGGTCGTAGCTGGGGAAAACATTCAGTACTTC
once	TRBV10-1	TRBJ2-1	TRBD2	CASSTSGSFPGEQFF	TGCGCCAGCAGTACTAGCGGGAGTTTCCCAGGTGAGCAGTTCTTC
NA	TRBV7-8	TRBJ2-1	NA	CASSLGGEQFF	TGTGCCAGCAGCTTAGGAGGGGAGCAGTTCTTC
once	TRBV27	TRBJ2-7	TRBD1	CASSSKGTVPSYEQYF	TGTGCCAGCAGTTCAAAGGGGACAGTGCCCTCCTACGAGCAGTACTTC
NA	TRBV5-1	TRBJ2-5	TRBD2	CASSRVSGTSGRAGETQYF	TGCGCCAGCAGTAGAGTCTCCGGGACTAGCGGGAGGGCCGGTGAGACCCAGTACTTC
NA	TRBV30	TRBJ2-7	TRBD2	CAWSVTRSGSRDEQYF	TGTGCCTGGAGTGTAACTCGGAGCGGGAGCCGGGACGAGCAGTACTTC
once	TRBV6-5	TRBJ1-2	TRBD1	CASSRTGRDYGYTF	TGTGCCAGCAGTCGGACAGGGAGGGACTATGGCTACACCTTC
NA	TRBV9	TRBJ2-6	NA	CASSSHYSSGANVLTF	TGTGCCAGCAGCTCCCACTACAGCTCTGGGGCCAACGTCCTGACTTTC
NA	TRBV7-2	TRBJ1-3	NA	CASSLGLMAPGHGNTIYF	TGTGCCAGCAGCTTAGGTCTGATGGCGCCGGGCCATGGAAACACCATATATTTT
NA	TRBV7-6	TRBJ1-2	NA	CASTSMGRRINYGYTF	TGTGCCAGCACCTCCATGGGCAGGAGGATTAACTATGGCTACACCTTC
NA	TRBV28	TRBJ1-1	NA	CASSFSRDYEAFF	TGTGCCAGCAGTTTTAGCAGGGATTATGAAGCTTTCTTT
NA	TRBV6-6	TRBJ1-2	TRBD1	CASSYSGTGGGYTF	TGTGCCAGCAGTTACTCTGGGACAGGGGGAGGCTACACCTTC
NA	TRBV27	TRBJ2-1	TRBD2	CASSLSPGLEVHEQFF	TGTGCCAGCAGCCTGTCGCCGGGACTAGAAGTCCATGAGCAGTTCTTC
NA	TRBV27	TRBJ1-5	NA	CASRRKTDSGVSNQPQHF	TGTGCCAGCAGACGAAAAACGGACTCGGGAGTGAGCAATCAGCCCCAGCATTTT
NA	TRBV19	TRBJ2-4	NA	CASRRQATKNIQYF	TGTGCCAGTAGGCGACAAGCCACCAAAAACATTCAGTACTTC
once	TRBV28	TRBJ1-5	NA	CASRLRTWRGGNQPQHF	TGTGCCAGCAGATTACGCACCTGGAGGGGGGGCAATCAGCCCCAGCATTTT
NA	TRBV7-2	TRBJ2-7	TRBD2	CASSLGLAGELSSYEQYF	TGTGCCAGCAGCTTAGGACTAGCGGGAGAACTAAGCTCCTACGAGCAGTACTTC
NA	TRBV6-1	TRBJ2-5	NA	CASTGETQYF	TGTGCCAGCACGGGGGAGACCCAGTACTTC
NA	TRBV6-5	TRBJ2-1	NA	CASSAEDRHNEQFF	TGTGCCAGCAGTGCGGAGGATAGGCACAATGAGCAGTTCTTC
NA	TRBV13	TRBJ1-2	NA	CASRAGNGYTF	TGTGCCAGCAGAGCGGGGAATGGCTACACCTTC
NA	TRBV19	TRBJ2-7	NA	CASSTGTKSYEQYF	TGTGCCAGTAGCACCGGGACCAAGTCCTACGAGCAGTACTTC
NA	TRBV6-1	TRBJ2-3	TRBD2	CATQRDPSTDTQYF	TGTGCCACCCAGCGGGATCCTAGCACAGATACGCAGTATTTT
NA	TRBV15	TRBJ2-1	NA	CATSGLIHHGPHYNEQFF	TGTGCCACCAGCGGACTAATCCATCACGGTCCCCATTACAATGAGCAGTTCTTC
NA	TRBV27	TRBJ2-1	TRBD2	CASSLNRLAGLSYNEQFF	TGTGCCAGCAGTCTCAATAGACTAGCGGGGCTCTCCTACAATGAGCAGTTCTTC
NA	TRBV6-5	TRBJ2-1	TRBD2	CASSYSRAGGYNEQFF	TGTGCCAGCAGTTACTCGAGAGCGGGAGGGTACAATGAGCAGTTCTTC
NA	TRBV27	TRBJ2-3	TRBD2	CASSSFTGLAGGPDTQYF	TGTGCCAGCAGTTCCTTCACGGGACTAGCGGGAGGGCCAGATACGCAGTATTTT
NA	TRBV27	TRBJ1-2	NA	CASRDLANYGYTF	TGTGCCAGCAGGGACCTAGCTAACTATGGCTACACCTTC
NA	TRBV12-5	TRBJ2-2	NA	CASGLGNRVTNTGELFF	TGTGCTAGTGGTTTGGGTAACAGAGTAACGAACACCGGGGAGCTGTTTTTT
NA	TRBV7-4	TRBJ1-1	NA	CASSLSSATIMNTEAFF	TGTGCCAGCAGCTTAAGTTCAGCCACCATAATGAACACTGAAGCTTTCTTT
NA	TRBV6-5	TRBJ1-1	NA	CASSPLLNTEAFF	TGTGCCAGCAGCCCCCTCTTGAACACTGAAGCTTTCTTT
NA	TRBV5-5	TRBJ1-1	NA	CASSCAGPEAFF	TGTGCCAGCAGCTGCGCGGGACCTGAAGCTTTCTTT
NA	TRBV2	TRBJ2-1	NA	CASSEIRLKENEQFF	TGTGCCAGCAGTGAAATAAGGCTTAAAGAGAATGAGCAGTTCTTC
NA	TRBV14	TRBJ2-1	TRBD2	CASGTSGSEQFF	TGTGCCAGCGGGACTAGCGGATCAGAGCAGTTCTTC
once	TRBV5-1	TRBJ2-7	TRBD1	CASSWRGGDRATYEQYF	TGCGCCAGCAGCTGGAGGGGTGGGGACAGGGCTACCTACGAGCAGTACTTC
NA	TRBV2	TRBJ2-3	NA	CASSQRTTDTQYF	TGTGCCAGCAGTCAGCGGACCACAGATACGCAGTATTTT
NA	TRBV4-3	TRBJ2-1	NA	CASSHPVANRLSYNEQFF	TGCGCCAGCAGTCATCCCGTGGCTAACCGCCTCTCCTACAATGAGCAGTTCTTC
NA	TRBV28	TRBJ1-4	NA	CASSFEQGYATNEKLFF	TGTGCCAGCAGTTTCGAACAGGGCTATGCAACTAATGAAAAACTGTTTTTT
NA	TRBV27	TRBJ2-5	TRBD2	CASSPWTSGRGKTQYF	TGTGCCAGCAGTCCGTGGACTAGCGGGAGAGGAAAGACCCAGTACTTC
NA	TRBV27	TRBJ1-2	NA	CASSFRQDYYGYTF	TGTGCCAGCAGTTTTAGACAGGATTACTATGGCTACACCTTC
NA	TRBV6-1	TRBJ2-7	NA	CASSEVVSYEQYF	TGTGCCAGCAGTGAAGTGGTTTCCTACGAGCAGTACTTC
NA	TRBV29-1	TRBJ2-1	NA	CSAGGPMRTQNEQFF	TGCAGCGCTGGGGGGCCAATGCGCACCCAGAATGAGCAGTTCTTC
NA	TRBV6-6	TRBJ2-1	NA	CASGTLLGNEQFF	TGTGCCAGCGGGACACTCTTGGGGAATGAGCAGTTCTTC
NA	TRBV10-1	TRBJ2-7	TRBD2	CASSGRTSSYEQYF	TGCGCCAGCAGTGGAAGGACTAGCTCCTACGAGCAGTACTTC
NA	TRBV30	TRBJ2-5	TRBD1	CAWSHDRGLGEQYF	TGTGCCTGGAGTCATGACAGGGGGCTAGGTGAGCAGTACTTC
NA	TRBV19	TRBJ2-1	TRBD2	CASSISPSGSSYNEQFF	TGTGCCAGTAGTATATCCCCTAGCGGGAGCTCCTACAATGAGCAGTTCTTC
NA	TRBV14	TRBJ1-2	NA	CASSQGERNYGYTF	TGTGCCAGCAGCCAAGGGGAGAGGAACTATGGCTACACCTTC
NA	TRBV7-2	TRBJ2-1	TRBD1	CASSPKTGGYNEQFF	TGTGCCAGCAGCCCGAAGACAGGGGGCTACAATGAGCAGTTCTTC
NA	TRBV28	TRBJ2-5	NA	CASSHGTFQETQYF	TGTGCCAGCAGCCACGGGACATTCCAAGAGACCCAGTACTTC
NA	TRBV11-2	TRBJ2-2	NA	CASSPPGPRGGELFF	TGTGCCAGCAGCCCCCCCGGCCCCAGGGGCGGGGAGCTGTTTTTT
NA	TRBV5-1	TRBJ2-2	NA	CASSLGRELFF	TGCGCCAGCAGCCTTGGGAGGGAGCTGTTTTTT
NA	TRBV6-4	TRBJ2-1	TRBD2	CASSEVSGTYNEQFF	TGTGCCAGCAGTGAGGTTAGCGGGACTTACAATGAGCAGTTCTTC
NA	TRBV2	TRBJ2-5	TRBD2	CASRGLAAQETQYF	TGTGCCAGTAGAGGACTAGCGGCTCAAGAGACCCAGTACTTC